This TCR beta chain derives from a study of cytomegalovirus exposure and HLA in healthy donors. Study information: Out of around 360 genotyped donors, about 80% belonged to the Caucasian-associated ancestry cluster. Study-wide results and caveats: A classifier reportedly called cytomegalovirus status with high sensitivity and specificity.

In regard to this clone: Its antigen is unknown.

The CDR3 loop spans 12 amino acids. V lost 6 bases, J lost 9 bases, and 2 bases stayed unmatched. The germline V gene encodes CDR1 MNHEY and CDR2 SMNVEV (reference sequence). Vbeta (60) and Jbeta (13) primers were used in the PCR. Profiling relied on immunoSEQ multiplex PCR, and the TCRdb table lists in-frame clones only, not all of them. Of roughly 190,000 clones listed, roughly four fifths are singletons. The V call is TRBV27, the J call TRBJ2-1; 10 bases are a match to TRBD2. The TCR was taken from a man younger than 30 in good health and CMV-seronegative. Sequencing was performed on PBMCs. CDR3 DNA sequence: TGTGCCAGCAGGGGGACTAGCGTTGAGCAGTTCTTC. Amino acids: CASRGTSVEQFF.